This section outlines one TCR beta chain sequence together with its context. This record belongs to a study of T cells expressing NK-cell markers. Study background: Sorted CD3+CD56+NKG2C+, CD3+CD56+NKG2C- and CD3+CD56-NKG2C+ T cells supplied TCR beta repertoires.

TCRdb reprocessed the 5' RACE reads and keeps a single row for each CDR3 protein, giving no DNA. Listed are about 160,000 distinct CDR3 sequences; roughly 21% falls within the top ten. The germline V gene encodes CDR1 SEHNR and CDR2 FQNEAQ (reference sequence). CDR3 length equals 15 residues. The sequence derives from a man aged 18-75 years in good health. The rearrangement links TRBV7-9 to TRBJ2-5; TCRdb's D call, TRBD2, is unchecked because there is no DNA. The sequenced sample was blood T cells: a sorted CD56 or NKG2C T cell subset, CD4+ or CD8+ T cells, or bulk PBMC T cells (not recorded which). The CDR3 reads CASSFPGTSMETQYF.